This T cell receptor (beta chain) was recovered during a study of blood T cell repertoires in COVID-19. The study counted Cohort 3 donors as recovered given two negative PCRs, clearance, or symptom resolution. Clones were sequenced by immunoSEQ multiplex PCR, and TCRdb holds only the in-frame ones, with some missing. This sample yields roughly 330,000 clones, of which over 80% are seen a single time; about 5% belongs to the top ten. Germline values: CDR1 LGHNA, CDR2 YNFKEQ. Trimming cost V 0 bases and J 0 bases, with 9 bases left between them. The CDR3 has 16 amino acids. The sequenced sample was PBMCs or T cells enriched from blood (not recorded which). V usage is TRBV4-2 and J usage is TRBJ1-3; D may be TRBD1 (5 bases). This clonotype was obtained from a man aged 25 to 45 who had recovered from COVID-19. In nucleotides, the CDR3 is TGTGCCAGCAGCCAAGATCCGGGGGTCTCTGGAAACACCATATATTTT. Translation gives CASSQDPGVSGNTIYF.